Listed below are T cell receptor beta chains from one sample, sequenced in a study of T cells in narcolepsy. Here immunoSEQ multiplex PCR was the method, and the copy in TCRdb shows in-frame clones only, minus some. The sample includes roughly 20,000 clones, roughly four fifths of them seen just once. Sequencing was done on a sample of memory (CD45RA-) CD4+ T cells from blood. The receptors derive from a human donor in good health. CDR3s include the opening cysteine and the closing phenylalanine or tryptophan. D genes are given only for firm matches. For some rows the clone size is stated as once, few or many, or as a class when expanded; others skip it.

>TRBJ1-1|once|.|TRBV6-1
TGTGCCAGCAGTGACCCCAACGACTACACTGAAGCTTTCTTT
CASSDPNDYTEAFF
>TRBJ2-2|.|.|TRBV19
TGTGCCAGTAGCCGAGGTGGTGTCACCGGGGAGCTGTTTTTT
CASSRGGVTGELFF
>TRBJ2-5|.|TRBD2|TRBV5-5
TGTGCCAGCAGCCCCTGGGGCAGCGGGGGGGCCGGAGAGACCCAGTACTTC
CASSPWGSGGAGETQYF
>TRBJ2-5|few|TRBD2|TRBV9
TGTGCCAGCAGCCCACTTACTAGCGGGCGACAAGAGACCCAGTACTTC
CASSPLTSGRQETQYF
>TRBJ2-7|.|.|TRBV2
TGTGCCAGCCCTAGGGGGGGGGAAGAGCAGTACTTC
CASPRGGEEQYF
>TRBJ2-4|.|.|TRBV7-2
TGTGCCAGCAGCTTAGTATCCGGGCCCCAAAACATTCAGTACTTC
CASSLVSGPQNIQYF
>TRBJ2-2|.|.|TRBV5-1
TGCGCCAGCAGCTTAACCGGGGGCTACACCGGGGAGCTGTTTTTT
CASSLTGGYTGELFF
>TRBJ2-1|.|.|TRBV6-4
TGTGCCAGCAGTCCTCGGGGTACGGGACGAAGCTCCTACAATGAGCAGTTCTTC
CASSPRGTGRSSYNEQFF
>TRBJ1-2|.|.|TRBV30
TGTGCCTGGAGTGTAGGTCGGGCACTCTATGGCTACACCTTC
CAWSVGRALYGYTF
>TRBJ2-7|.|.|TRBV19
TGTGCCAGTAGTATGTTAGGTCCTACCTACGAGCAGTACTTC
CASSMLGPTYEQYF
>TRBJ2-3|.|TRBD2|TRBV6-6
TGTGCCAGCAGCCCAAGCGGGGATAACACAGATACGCAGTATTTT
CASSPSGDNTDTQYF
>TRBJ1-5|.|.|TRBV28
TGTGCCAGCAGTTTAAACCTGGATCAGCCCCAGCATTTT
CASSLNLDQPQHF
>TRBJ2-1|.|.|TRBV7-2
TGTGCCAGCAGCCCCGAACTGGGCGGAAGCTCCTACAATGAGCAGTTCTTC
CASSPELGGSSYNEQFF
>TRBJ2-7|few|.|TRBV7-7
TGTGCTAGCAGCCCCTCAGTGGGAGTGTACGAGCAGTACTTC
CASSPSVGVYEQYF
>TRBJ1-2|few|TRBD1|TRBV4-2
TGTGCCAGCAGCCAAGACCCGACAGGGGGCGCAGCCTATGGCTACACCTTC
CASSQDPTGGAAYGYTF
>TRBJ2-1|.|.|TRBV2
TGTGCCAGCAGGAACAGGGCTGACTCCTACAATGAGCAGTTCTTC
CASRNRADSYNEQFF
>TRBJ2-5|.|TRBD2|TRBV9
TGTGCCAGCAGCCCGGGGGGAGAGACCCAGTACTTC
CASSPGGETQYF
>TRBJ1-2|.|TRBD1|TRBV7-9
TGTGCCAGCAGCTTAGCGGGTCAGGGGGGTAAGACCTATGGCTACACCTTC
CASSLAGQGGKTYGYTF
>TRBJ1-3|.|.|TRBV9
TGTGCCAGCAGCTGTATAGAGGACACCTCTGGAAACACCATATATTTT
CASSCIEDTSGNTIYF
>TRBJ2-3|.|TRBD1|TRBV5-5
TGTGCCAGCAGCTCGGGACAGGGATTCACAGATACGCAGTATTTT
CASSSGQGFTDTQYF
>TRBJ2-7|.|.|TRBV5-7
TGTGCCAGCAGCGTACCTTTTACGTTGGAGCAGTACTTC
CASSVPFTLEQYF
>TRBJ1-1|.|TRBD1|TRBV7-2
TGTGCCAGCAGCCCCAGCGGACAGGGTAGGTTGGCTTTCTTT
CASSPSGQGRLAFF
>TRBJ2-5|few|TRBD1|TRBV13
TGTGCCAGCAGCTTTGAAGCCTCCGGGACAGATCAAGAGACCCAGTACTTC
CASSFEASGTDQETQYF
>TRBJ2-5|.|TRBD2|TRBV7-2
TGTGCCAGCAGCTTACAATCGGCTAGCGGGGCGGAGACCCAGTACTTC
CASSLQSASGAETQYF
>TRBJ2-7|.|TRBD1|TRBV7-3
TGTGCCAGCAGCTTAAGGGGACAGCTTGCCTACGAGCAGTACTTC
CASSLRGQLAYEQYF
>TRBJ2-3|.|.|TRBV20-1
TGCAGTGCCCGAGTAAATACGCAGTATTTT
CSARVNTQYF
>TRBJ1-1|.|.|TRBV7-2
TGTGCCAGCAGCTTGTTCGCGAGTCCTGAAGCTTTCTTT
CASSLFASPEAFF
>TRBJ2-3|.|.|TRBV4-3
TGCGCCAGCAGCCAAGACCACAGGGCAGATACGCAGTATTTT
CASSQDHRADTQYF
>TRBJ1-2|.|TRBD1|TRBV29-1
TGCAGCGTTGACCTTCTGACAGGGATCGCGGATGGCTACACCTTC
CSVDLLTGIADGYTF
>TRBJ2-7|.|.|TRBV9
TGTGCCAGCAGCGCGGGGACTTCACGCGAGCAGTACTTC
CASSAGTSREQYF
>TRBJ2-1|.|TRBD2|TRBV27
TGTGCCAGCACCCTTAGCGGGGGGCGAAACTACAATGAGCAGTTCTTC
CASTLSGGRNYNEQFF
>TRBJ2-7|.|.|TRBV6-1
TGTGCCAGCAGTGCAGGGGAGGGTTACGAGCAGTACTTC
CASSAGEGYEQYF
>TRBJ1-1|once|.|TRBV19
TGTGCCAGTAGTATGCCGGCGAACACTGAAGCTTTCTTT
CASSMPANTEAFF
>TRBJ2-5|.|TRBD2|TRBV7-2
TGTGCCAGCAGCTTCTTTAGCGGGGGAGCTGAGACCCAGTACTTC
CASSFFSGGAETQYF
>TRBJ1-5|.|.|TRBV7-2
TGTGCCAGCAGCTTTGGGACCAGACGTCAGCCCCAGCATTTT
CASSFGTRRQPQHF
>TRBJ2-7|.|TRBD2|TRBV29-1
TGCAGCGCCTATCGGGAGGCCCCCTACGAGCAGTACTTC
CSAYREAPYEQYF
>TRBJ2-4|.|.|TRBV30
TGTGCCTGGAGTGGGTCGGGGGAAAACATTCGGTACTTC
CAWSGSGENIRYF
>TRBJ1-4|.|.|TRBV10-3
TGTGCCATCAGTGAGTCGGTCGAAAAACTGTTTTTT
CAISESVEKLFF
>TRBJ1-2|.|.|TRBV7-2
TGTGCCAGCAGCCACGGGGGAGGCTATGGCTACACCTTC
CASSHGGGYGYTF
>TRBJ1-2|.|.|TRBV19
TGTGCCAGTAGTCCTGGACAGTCTGGCTACACCTTC
CASSPGQSGYTF
>TRBJ1-1|.|.|TRBV7-2
TGTGCCAGCAGCTTAGTAGTCAACACTGAAGCTTTCTTT
CASSLVVNTEAFF
>TRBJ2-1|.|TRBD2|TRBV7-9
TGTGCCAGCAGGCGGGAGGAAACCTCGGTCCATGAGCAGTTCTTC
CASRREETSVHEQFF
>TRBJ2-5|.|TRBD2|TRBV30
TGTGCCTGGAGTAGGCGGGAGCGAGAGACCCAGTACTTC
CAWSRRERETQYF
>TRBJ1-1|.|.|TRBV28
TGTGCCAGCAGTTTAATGAACACTGAAGCTTTCTTT
CASSLMNTEAFF
>TRBJ1-1|.|.|TRBV5-1
TGCGCCAGCAGCTTGGGGGCCGAATTGGGCACTGAAGCTTTCTTT
CASSLGAELGTEAFF
>TRBJ2-7|once|TRBD1|TRBV7-6
TGTGCCAGCAGCTTAGGGACAGGGACGGGATCCTACGAGCAGTACTTC
CASSLGTGTGSYEQYF
>TRBJ2-1|once|TRBD2|TRBV14
TGTGCCAGCAGCCCTCATGCGGGAGCGTACAATGAGCAGTTCTTC
CASSPHAGAYNEQFF
>TRBJ1-1|.|.|TRBV7-3
TGTGCCAGCAGCTTGAGCCAGGTCACTGAAGCTTTCTTT
CASSLSQVTEAFF
>TRBJ2-1|.|TRBD1|TRBV7-3
TGTGCCAGCAGCGAACAGGGGCCCGCATCGGGCGGTGAGCAGTTCTTC
CASSEQGPASGGEQFF